This paragraph reports one T cell receptor beta chain. The junction shows a germline mismatch at one end, possibly a read error. Germline V gene sequence: CDR1 MGHDK, CDR2 SYGVNS. The CDR3 spans 15 residues. The sample is drawn from a study of prognosis after radiotherapy for stage I lung cancer. Genomic DNA served as the source from which two-round multiplex PCR generated TCR beta CDR3 amplicons. The authors ran first-round PCR with primers specific to each TRBV and TRBJ gene. Each CDR3 protein is one row after TCRdb ran MiXCR on the multiplex PCR reads. This sample has 15,000 to 20,000 distinct CDR3 sequences, with roughly 53% found just once.

The specimen comprised PBMCs, sampled before or after stereotactic body radiation therapy (not recorded which). The chain recombines TRBV25-1 with TRBJ1-1; unclear D gene. This TCR derives from a donor over 45 with non-small cell lung cancer. CDR3 nucleotides: TGTGTCAGCAGTGAATATGGCTCCCCGAGGACTGAGGCTTTCTTT. This sequence encodes CVSSEYGSPRTEAFF.